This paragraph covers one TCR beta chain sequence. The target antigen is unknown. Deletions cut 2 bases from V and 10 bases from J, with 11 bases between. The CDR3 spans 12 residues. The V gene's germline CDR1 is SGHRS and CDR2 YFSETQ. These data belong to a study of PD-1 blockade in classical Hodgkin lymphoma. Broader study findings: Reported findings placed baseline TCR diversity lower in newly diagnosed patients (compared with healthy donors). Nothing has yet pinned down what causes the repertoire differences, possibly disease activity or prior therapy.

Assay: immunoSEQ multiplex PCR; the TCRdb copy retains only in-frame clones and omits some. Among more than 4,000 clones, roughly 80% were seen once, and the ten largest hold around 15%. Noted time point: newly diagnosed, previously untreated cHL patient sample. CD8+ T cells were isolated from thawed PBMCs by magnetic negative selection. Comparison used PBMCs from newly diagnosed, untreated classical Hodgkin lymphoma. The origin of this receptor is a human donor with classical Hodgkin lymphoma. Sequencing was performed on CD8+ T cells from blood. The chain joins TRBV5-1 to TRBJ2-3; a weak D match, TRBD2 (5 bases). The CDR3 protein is CASSFFGLPQYF. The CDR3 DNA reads TGCGCCAGCAGCTTCTTTGGACTCCCGCAGTATTTT.